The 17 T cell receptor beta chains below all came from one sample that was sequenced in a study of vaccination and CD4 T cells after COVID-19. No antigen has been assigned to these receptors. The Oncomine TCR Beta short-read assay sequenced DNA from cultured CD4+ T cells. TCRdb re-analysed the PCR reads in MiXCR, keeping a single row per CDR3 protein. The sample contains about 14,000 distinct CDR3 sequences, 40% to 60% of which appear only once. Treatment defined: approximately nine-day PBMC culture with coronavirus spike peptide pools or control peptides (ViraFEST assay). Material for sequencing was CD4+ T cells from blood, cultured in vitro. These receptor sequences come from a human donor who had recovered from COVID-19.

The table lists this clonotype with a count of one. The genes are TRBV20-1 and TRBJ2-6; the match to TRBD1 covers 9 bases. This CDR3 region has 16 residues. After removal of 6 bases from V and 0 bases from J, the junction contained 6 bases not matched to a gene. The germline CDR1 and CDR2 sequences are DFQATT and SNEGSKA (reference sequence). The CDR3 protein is CSAPTGGNSGANVLTF. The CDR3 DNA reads TGCAGTGCCCCGACAGGGGGGAACTCTGGGGCCAACGTCCTGACTTTC.

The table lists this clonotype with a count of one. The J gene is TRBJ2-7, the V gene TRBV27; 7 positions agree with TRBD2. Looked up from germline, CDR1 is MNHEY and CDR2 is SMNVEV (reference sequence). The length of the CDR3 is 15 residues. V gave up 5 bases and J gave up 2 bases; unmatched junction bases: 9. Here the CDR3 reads CASSLGLAGAYEQYF. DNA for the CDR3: TGTGCCAGCAGTCTGGGACTGGCGGGGGCCTACGAGCAGTACTTC.

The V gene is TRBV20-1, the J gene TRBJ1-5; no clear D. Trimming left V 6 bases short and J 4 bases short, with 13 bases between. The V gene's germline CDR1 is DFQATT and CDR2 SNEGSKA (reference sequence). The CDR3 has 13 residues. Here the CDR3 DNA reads TGCAGTGCCAGGTCGGCCCGTAATCAGCCCCAGCATTTT. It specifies CSARSARNQPQHF.

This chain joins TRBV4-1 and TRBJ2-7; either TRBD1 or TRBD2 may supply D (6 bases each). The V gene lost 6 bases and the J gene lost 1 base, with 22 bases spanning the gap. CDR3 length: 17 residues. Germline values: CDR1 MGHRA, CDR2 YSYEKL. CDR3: CASSHGGRAGVSYEQYF. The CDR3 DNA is TGCGCCAGCAGTCATGGAGGGCGGGCAGGGGTTTCCTACGAGCAGTACTTC.

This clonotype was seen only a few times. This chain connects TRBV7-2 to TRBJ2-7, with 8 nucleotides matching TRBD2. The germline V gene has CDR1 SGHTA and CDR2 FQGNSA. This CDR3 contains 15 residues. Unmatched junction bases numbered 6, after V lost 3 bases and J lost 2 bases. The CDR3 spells CASSFIVAGTYEQYF. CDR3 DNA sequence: TGTGCCAGCAGCTTTATCGTAGCGGGGACCTACGAGCAGTACTTC. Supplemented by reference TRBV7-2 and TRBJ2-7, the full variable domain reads GAGVSQSPSNKVTEKGKDVELRCDPISGHTALYWYRQSLGQGLEFLIYFQGNSAPDKSGLPSDRFSAERTGGSVSTLTIQRTQQEDSAVYLCASSFIVAGTYEQYFGPGTRLTVT.

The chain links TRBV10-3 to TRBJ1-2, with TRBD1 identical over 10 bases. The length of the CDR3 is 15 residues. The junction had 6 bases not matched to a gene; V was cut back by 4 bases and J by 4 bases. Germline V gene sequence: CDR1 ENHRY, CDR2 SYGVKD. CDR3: CAISGRDRGPYGYTF. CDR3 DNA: TGTGCCATCAGTGGCCGGGACAGGGGTCCCTATGGCTACACCTTC.

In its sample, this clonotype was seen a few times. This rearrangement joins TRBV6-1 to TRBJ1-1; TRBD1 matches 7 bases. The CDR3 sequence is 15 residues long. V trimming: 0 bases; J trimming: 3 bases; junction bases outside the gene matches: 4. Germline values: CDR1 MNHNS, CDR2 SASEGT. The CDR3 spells CASSEATTGDTEAFF. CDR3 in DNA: TGTGCCAGCAGTGAAGCGACTACAGGGGACACTGAAGCTTTCTTT.

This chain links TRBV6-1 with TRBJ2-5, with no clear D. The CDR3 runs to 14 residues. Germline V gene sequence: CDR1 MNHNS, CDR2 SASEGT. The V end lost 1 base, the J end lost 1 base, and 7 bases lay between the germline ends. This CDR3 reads CASSEGAGQETQYF. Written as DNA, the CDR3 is TGTGCCAGCAGTGAAGGGGCCGGCCAAGAGACCCAGTACTTC.

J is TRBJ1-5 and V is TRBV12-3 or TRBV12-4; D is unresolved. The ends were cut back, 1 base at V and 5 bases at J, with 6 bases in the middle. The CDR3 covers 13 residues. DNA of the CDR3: TGTGCCAGCAGTTTAGAACCTTATCAGCCCCAGCATTTT. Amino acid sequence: CASSLEPYQPQHF.

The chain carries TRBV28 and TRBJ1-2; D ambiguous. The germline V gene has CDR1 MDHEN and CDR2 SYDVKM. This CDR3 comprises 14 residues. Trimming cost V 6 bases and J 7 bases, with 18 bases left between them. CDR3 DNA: TGTGCCAGCAGGAGACGCCGAAGTGGGATTGGCTACACCTTC. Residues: CASRRRRSGIGYTF.

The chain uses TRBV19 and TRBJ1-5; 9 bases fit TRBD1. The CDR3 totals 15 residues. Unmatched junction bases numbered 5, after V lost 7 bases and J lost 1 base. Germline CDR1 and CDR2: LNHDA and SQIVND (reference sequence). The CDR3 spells CASTRTGASNQPQHF. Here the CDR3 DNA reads TGTGCCAGTACCCGGACAGGGGCGAGCAATCAGCCCCAGCATTTT.

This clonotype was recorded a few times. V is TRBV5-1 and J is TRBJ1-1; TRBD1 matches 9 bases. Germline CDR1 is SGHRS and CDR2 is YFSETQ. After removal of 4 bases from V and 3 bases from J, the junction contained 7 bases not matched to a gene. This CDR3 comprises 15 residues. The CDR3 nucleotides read TGCGCCAGCAGCCCGGGACAGGGAGGATACACTGAAGCTTTCTTT. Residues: CASSPGQGGYTEAFF. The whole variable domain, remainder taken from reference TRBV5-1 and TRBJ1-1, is KAGVTQTPRYLIKTRGQQVTLSCSPISGHRSVSWYQQTPGQGLQFLFEYFSETQRNKGNFPGRFSGRQFSNSRSEMNVSTLELGDSALYLCASSPGQGGYTEAFFGQGTRLTVV.

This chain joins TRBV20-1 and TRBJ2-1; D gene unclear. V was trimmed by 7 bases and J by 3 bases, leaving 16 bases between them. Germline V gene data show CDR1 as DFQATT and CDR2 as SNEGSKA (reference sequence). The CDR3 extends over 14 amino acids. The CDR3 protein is CSGPRMADYNEQFF. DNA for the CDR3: TGCAGTGGCCCCCGAATGGCGGACTACAATGAGCAGTTCTTC.

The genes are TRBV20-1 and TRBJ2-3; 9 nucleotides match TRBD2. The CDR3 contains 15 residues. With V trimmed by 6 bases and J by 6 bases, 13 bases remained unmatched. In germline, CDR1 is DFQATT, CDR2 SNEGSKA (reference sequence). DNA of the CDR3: TGCAGTGCAGGACTAGCGAGAGACTTGGGGGATACGCAGTATTTT. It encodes CSAGLARDLGDTQYF.

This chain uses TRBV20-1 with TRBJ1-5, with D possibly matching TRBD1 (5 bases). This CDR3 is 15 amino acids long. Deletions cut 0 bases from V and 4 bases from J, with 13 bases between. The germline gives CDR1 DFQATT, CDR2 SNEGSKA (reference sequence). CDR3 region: CSARDRVGGNQPQHF. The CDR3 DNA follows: TGCAGTGCTAGAGACAGGGTGGGAGGGAATCAGCCCCAGCATTTT.

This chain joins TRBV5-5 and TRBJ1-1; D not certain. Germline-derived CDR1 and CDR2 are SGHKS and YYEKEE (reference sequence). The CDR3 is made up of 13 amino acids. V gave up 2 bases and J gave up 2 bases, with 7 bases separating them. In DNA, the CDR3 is TGTGCCAGCAGCTTCGGCACCAACACTGAAGCTTTCTTT. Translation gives CASSFGTNTEAFF.

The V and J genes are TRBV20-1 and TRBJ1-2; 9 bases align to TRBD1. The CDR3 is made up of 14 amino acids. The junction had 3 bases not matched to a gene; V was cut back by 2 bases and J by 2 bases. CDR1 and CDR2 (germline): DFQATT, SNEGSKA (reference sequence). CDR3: CSARKGQGNYGYTF. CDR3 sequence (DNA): TGCAGTGCTAGAAAGGGACAGGGAAACTATGGCTACACCTTC.